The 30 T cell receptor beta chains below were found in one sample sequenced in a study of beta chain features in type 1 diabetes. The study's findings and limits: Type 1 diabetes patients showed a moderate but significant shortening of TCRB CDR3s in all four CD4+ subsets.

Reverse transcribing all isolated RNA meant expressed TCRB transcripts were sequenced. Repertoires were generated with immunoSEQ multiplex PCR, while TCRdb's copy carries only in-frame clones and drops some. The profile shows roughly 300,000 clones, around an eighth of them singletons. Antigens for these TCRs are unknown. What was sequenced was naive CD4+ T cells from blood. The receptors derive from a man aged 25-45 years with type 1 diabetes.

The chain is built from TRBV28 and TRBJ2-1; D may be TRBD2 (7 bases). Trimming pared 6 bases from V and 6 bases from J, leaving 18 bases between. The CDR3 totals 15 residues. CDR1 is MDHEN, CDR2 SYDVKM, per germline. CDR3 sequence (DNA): TGTGCCAGCAGGGGGGGGCGACTAGCTCCCAATGAGCAGTTCTTC. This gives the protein CASRGGRLAPNEQFF.

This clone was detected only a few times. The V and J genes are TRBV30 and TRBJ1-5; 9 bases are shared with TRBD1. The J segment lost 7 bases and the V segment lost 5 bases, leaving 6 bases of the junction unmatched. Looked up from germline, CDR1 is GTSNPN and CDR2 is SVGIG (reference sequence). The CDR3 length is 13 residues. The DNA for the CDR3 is TGTGCCTGGGGGGGACAGGGAAACCAGCCCCAGCATTTT. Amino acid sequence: CAWGGQGNQPQHF.

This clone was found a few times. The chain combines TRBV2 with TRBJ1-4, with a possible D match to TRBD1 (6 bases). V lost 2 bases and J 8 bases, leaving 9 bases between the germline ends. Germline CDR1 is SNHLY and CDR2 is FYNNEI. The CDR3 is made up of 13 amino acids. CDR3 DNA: TGTGCCAGCAGTGAACAGGGGCCCGAAAAACTGTTTTTT. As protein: CASSEQGPEKLFF.

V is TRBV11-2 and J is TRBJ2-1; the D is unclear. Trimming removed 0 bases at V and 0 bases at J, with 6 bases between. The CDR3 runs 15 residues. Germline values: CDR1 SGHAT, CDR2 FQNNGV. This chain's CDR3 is CASSLESSSYNEQFF. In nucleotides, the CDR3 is TGTGCCAGCAGCTTAGAAAGTAGCTCCTACAATGAGCAGTTCTTC.

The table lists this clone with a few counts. Here the CDR3 reads CSVETQVNSEQYF. The DNA for the CDR3 is TGCAGCGTTGAAACACAGGTCAACAGCGAGCAGTACTTC. The chain carries TRBV29-1 and TRBJ2-7; tentatively, D is TRBD1 (5 bases). The V end was cut by 2 bases, the J end by 6 bases, with 14 bases between. The CDR3 loop spans 13 amino acids. Germline lookup yields CDR1 SQVTM and CDR2 ANQGSEA.

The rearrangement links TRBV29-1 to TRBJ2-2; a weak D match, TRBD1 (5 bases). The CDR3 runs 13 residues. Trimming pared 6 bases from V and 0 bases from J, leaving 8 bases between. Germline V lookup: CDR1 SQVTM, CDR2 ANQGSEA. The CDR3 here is CSVSRANTGELFF. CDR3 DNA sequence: TGCAGCGTGTCCAGGGCGAACACCGGGGAGCTGTTTTTT.

In DNA, the CDR3 is TGTGCCAGCAGCCTATCCGGGGAGCTGTTTTTT. Translation: CASSLSGELFF. The chain carries TRBV5-4 and TRBJ2-2; D uncertain. Germline V lookup: CDR1 SGHNT, CDR2 YYREEE (reference sequence). The germline V and J ends were trimmed by 4 bases and 6 bases, with 4 bases remaining between them. This CDR3 spans 11 amino acids.

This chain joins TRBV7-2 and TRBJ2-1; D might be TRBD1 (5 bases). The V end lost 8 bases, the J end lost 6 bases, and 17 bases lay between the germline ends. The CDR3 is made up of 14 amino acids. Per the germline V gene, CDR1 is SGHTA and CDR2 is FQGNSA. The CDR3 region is CASRFSAGLNEQFF. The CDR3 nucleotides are TGTGCCAGCCGATTTTCAGCAGGGCTCAATGAGCAGTTCTTC.

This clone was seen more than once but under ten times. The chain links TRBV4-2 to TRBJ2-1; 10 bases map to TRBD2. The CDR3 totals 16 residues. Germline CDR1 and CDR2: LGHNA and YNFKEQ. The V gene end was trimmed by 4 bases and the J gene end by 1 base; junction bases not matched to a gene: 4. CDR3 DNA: TGTGCCAGCAGCCCCCTAGCGGGAGTTTCCTACAATGAGCAGTTCTTC. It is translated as CASSPLAGVSYNEQFF.

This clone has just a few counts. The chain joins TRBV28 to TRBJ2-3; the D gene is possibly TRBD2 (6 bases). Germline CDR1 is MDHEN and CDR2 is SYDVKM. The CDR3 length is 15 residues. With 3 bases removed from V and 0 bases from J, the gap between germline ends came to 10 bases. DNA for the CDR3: TGTGCCAGCAGTTTGCTAGCGTCTAGCACAGATACGCAGTATTTT. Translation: CASSLLASSTDTQYF.

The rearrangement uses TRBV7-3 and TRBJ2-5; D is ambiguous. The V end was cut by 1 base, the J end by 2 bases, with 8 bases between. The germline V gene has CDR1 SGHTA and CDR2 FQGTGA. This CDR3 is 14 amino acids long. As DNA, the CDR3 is TGTGCCAGCAGCTTAAATGGGCAGCAAGAGACCCAGTACTTC. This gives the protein CASSLNGQQETQYF.

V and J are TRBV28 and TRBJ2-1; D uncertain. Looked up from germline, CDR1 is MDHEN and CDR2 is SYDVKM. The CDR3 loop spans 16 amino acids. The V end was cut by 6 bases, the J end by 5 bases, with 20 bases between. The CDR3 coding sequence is TGTGCCAGCAGCCCTTTATCCCTCCTCGTCGACAATGAGCAGTTCTTC. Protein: CASSPLSLLVDNEQFF.

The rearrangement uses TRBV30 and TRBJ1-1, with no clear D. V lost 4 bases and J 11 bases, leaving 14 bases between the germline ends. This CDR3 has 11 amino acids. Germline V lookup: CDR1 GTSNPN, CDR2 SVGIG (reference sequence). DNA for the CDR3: TGTGCCTGGACTACGTCCGGAGCGGCTTTCTTT. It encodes CAWTTSGAAFF.

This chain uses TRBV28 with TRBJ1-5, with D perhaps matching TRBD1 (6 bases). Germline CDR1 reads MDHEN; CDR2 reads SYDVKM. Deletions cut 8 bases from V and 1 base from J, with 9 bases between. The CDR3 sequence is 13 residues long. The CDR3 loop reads CASYRESNQPQHF. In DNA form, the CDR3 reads TGTGCCAGCTACAGGGAAAGCAATCAGCCCCAGCATTTT.

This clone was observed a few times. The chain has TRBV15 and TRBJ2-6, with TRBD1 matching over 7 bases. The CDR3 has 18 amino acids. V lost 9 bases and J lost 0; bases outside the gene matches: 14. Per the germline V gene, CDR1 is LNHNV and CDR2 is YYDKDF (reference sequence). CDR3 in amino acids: CATKIGQVTISGANVLTF. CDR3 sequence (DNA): TGTGCCACGAAGATAGGACAGGTCACAATCTCTGGGGCCAACGTCCTGACTTTC.

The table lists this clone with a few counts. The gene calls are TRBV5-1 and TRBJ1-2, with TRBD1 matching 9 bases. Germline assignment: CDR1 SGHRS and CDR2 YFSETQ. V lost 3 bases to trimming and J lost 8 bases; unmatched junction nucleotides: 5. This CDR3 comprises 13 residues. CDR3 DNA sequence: TGCGCCAGCAGCTACGGGGACAGGGACGGCTACACCTTC. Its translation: CASSYGDRDGYTF.

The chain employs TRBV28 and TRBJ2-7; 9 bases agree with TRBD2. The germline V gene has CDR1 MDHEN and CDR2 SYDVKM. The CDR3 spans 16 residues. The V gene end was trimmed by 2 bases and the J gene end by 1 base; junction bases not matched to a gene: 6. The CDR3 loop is CASSLRLAEGSYEQYF. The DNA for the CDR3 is TGTGCCAGCAGTTTAAGACTAGCGGAGGGGTCCTACGAGCAGTACTTC. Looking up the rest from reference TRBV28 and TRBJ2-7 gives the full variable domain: DVKVTQSSRYLVKRTGEKVFLECVQDMDHENMFWYRQDPGLGLRLIYFSYDVKMKEKGDIPEGYSVSREKKERFSLILESASTNQTSMYLCASSLRLAEGSYEQYFGPGTRLTVT.

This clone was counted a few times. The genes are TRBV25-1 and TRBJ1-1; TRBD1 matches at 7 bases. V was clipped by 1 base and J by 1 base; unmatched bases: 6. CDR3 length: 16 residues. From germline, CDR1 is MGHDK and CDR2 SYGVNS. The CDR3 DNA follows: TGTGCCAGCAGTGAATCTGGGACAGAGTCGAACACTGAAGCTTTCTTT. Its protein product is CASSESGTESNTEAFF.

CDR3 protein: CASSYGTLNTEAFF. The DNA of the CDR3 is TGTGCCAGCAGCTACGGGACATTGAACACTGAAGCTTTCTTT. The rearrangement uses TRBV7-2 and TRBJ1-1; TRBD1 is a possible D gene (6 bases). This CDR3 comprises 14 residues. The ends were cut back, 4 bases at V and 0 bases at J, with 9 bases in the middle. Germline V gene sequence: CDR1 SGHTA, CDR2 FQGNSA.

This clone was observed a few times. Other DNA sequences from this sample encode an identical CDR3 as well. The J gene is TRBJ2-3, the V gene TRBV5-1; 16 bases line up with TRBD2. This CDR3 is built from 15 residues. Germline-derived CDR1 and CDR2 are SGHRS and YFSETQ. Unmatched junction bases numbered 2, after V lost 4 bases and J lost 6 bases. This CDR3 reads CASSLGLAGGDTQYF. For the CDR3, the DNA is TGCGCCAGCAGCCTGGGACTAGCGGGAGGGGATACGCAGTATTTT. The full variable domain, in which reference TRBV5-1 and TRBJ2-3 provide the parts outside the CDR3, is KAGVTQTPRYLIKTRGQQVTLSCSPISGHRSVSWYQQTPGQGLQFLFEYFSETQRNKGNFPGRFSGRQFSNSRSEMNVSTLELGDSALYLCASSLGLAGGDTQYFGPGTRLTVL.

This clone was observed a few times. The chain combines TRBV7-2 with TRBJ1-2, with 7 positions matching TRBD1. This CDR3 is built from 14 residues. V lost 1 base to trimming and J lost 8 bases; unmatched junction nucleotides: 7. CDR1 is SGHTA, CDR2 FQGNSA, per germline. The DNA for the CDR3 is TGTGCCAGCAGCTTAGAGGGACAGTACGGAGGCTACACCTTC. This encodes CASSLEGQYGGYTF. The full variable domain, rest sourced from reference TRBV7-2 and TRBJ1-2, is GAGVSQSPSNKVTEKGKDVELRCDPISGHTALYWYRQSLGQGLEFLIYFQGNSAPDKSGLPSDRFSAERTGGSVSTLTIQRTQQEDSAVYLCASSLEGQYGGYTFGSGTRLTVV.

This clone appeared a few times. The CDR3 nucleotides read TGTGCCAGCGTCGGGGGAGGAGAGACCCAGTACTTC. Translation gives CASVGGGETQYF. The chain combines TRBV2 with TRBJ2-5, with D possibly being TRBD2 (6 bases). This CDR3 is 12 amino acids long. V was clipped by 8 bases and J by 4 bases, with 11 bases between them. Germline V gives CDR1 SNHLY, CDR2 FYNNEI.

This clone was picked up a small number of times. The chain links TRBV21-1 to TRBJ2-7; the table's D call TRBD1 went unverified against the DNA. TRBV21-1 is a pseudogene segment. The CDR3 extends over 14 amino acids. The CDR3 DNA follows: TGTGCCAGCATGATGTTCCTACAGGGACCCGAGCAGTACTTC. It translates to CASMMFLQGPEQYF.

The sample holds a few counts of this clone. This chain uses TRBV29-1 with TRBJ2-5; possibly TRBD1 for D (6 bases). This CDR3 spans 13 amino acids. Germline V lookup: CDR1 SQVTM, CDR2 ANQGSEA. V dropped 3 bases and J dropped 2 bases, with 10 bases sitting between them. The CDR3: CSVEGTSQETQYF. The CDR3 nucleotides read TGCAGCGTTGAGGGGACATCTCAAGAGACCCAGTACTTC. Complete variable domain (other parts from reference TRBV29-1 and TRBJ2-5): SAVISQKPSRDICQRGTSLTIQCQVDSQVTMMFWYRQQPGQSLTLIATANQGSEATYESGFVIDKFPISRPNLTFSTLTVSNMSPEDSSIYLCSVEGTSQETQYFGPGTRLLVL.

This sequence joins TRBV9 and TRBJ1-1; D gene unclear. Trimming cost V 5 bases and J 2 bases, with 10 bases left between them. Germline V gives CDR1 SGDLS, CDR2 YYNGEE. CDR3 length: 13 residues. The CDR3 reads CASSTGINTEAFF. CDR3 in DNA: TGTGCCAGCAGTACCGGGATAAACACTGAAGCTTTCTTT.

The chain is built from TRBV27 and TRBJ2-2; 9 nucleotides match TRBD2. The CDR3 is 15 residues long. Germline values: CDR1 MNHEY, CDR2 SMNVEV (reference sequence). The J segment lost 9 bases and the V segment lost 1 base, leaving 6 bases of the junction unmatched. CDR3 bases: TGTGCCAGCAGTTTATACCTAGCGGGATTTCGGGAGCTGTTTTTT. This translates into CASSLYLAGFRELFF.

The CDR3 coding sequence is TGTGCCAGCTCACTGGGGGCAGGGCCAGATACGCAGTATTTT. This encodes CASSLGAGPDTQYF. The J gene is TRBJ2-3, the V gene TRBV18, with D tentatively TRBD1 (6 bases). Germline values: CDR1 KGHSH, CDR2 LQKENI. CDR3 length equals 14 residues. V was shortened by 4 bases and J by 4 bases, with 12 bases between the two germline ends. Combining the CDR3 with reference TRBV18 and TRBJ2-3 gives the whole variable domain NAGVMQNPRHLVRRRGQEARLRCSPMKGHSHVYWYRQLPEEGLKFMVYLQKENIIDESGMPKERFSAEFPKEGPSILRIQQVVRGDSAAYFCASSLGAGPDTQYFGPGTRLTVL.

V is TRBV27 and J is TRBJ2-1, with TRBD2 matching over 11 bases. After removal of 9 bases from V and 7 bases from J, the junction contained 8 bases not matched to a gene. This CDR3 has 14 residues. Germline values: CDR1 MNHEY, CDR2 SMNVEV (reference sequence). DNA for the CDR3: TGTGCCAGGCTTAGCGGGAGGGGTTGGAATGAGCAGTTCTTC. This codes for CARLSGRGWNEQFF.

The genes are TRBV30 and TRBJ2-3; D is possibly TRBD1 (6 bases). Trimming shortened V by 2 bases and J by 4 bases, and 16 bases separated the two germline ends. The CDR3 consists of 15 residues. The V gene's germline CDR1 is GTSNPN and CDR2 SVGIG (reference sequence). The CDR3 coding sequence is TGTGCCTGGAGTCCCACTCCCGAGGGGGCAGATACGCAGTATTTT. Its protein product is CAWSPTPEGADTQYF.

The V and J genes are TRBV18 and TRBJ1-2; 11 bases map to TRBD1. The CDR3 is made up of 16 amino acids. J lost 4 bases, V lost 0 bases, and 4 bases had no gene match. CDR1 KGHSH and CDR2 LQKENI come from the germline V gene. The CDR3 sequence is CASSPPGTGGPYGYTF. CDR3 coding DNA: TGTGCCAGCTCACCACCCGGGACAGGGGGTCCCTATGGCTACACCTTC. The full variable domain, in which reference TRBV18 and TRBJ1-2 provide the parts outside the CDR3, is NAGVMQNPRHLVRRRGQEARLRCSPMKGHSHVYWYRQLPEEGLKFMVYLQKENIIDESGMPKERFSAEFPKEGPSILRIQQVVRGDSAAYFCASSPPGTGGPYGYTFGSGTRLTVV.